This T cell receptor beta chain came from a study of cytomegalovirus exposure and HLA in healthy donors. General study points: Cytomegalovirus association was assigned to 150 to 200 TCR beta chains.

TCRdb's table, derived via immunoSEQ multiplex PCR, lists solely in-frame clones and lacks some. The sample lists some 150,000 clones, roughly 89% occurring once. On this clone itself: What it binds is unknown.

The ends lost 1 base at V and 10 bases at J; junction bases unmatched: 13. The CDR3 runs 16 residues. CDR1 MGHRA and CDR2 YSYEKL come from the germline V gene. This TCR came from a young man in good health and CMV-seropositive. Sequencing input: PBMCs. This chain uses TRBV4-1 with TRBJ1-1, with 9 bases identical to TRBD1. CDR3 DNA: TGCGCCAGCAGCCAAGCTCCGGGACAGGGTGATCGAGGAGCTTTCTTT. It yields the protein CASSQAPGQGDRGAFF.